This TCR beta chain was recovered during a study of Graves' ophthalmopathy and Graves' hyperthyroidism. Study in general: Peripheral blood collection took place at initial diagnosis, before any treatment.

About this clonotype: Its matching antigen is unknown.

CDR3 length: 15 amino acids. With 6 bases removed from V and 5 bases from J, the gap between germline ends came to 19 bases. Germline V gene sequence: CDR1 MRHNA, CDR2 SNTAGT. The TCR beta CDR3 regions underwent amplification from RNA transcripts. The authors performed first-round RT-PCR with HTBI primers and then a second-round multiplex PCR. One entry per CDR3 protein, called by TCRdb with MiXCR from the multiplex PCR reads. The table has some 150,000 distinct CDR3 sequences, 30% to 45% seen once. Study-level points and caveats: Among thyroid clonotypes expanded above 0.001 frequency, most also appeared in blood.

Ophthalmopathy cases showed moderate-to-severe activity, scoring CAS ≥3 and NOSPECS ≥4, with duration under 3 months. What was sequenced was peripheral blood. The chain combines TRBV6-4 with TRBJ2-5; D is unclear. This clonotype was obtained from a man aged 25 to 40 with Graves' ophthalmopathy. The CDR3 bases are TGTGCCAGCAGCATGGGCAGTACGGCTTTGGAGACCCAGTACTTC. It encodes CASSMGSTALETQYF.